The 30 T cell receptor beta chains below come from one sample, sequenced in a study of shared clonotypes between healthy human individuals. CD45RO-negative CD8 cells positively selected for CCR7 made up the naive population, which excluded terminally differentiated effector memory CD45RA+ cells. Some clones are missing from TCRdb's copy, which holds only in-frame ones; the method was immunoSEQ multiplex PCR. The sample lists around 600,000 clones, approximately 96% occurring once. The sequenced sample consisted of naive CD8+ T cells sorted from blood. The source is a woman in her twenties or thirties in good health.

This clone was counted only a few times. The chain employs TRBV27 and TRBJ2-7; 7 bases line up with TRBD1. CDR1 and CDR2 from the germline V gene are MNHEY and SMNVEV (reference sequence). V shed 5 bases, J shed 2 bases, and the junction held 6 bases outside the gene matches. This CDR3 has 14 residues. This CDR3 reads CASSPGTVAYEQYF. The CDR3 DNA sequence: TGTGCCAGCAGTCCCGGGACAGTTGCCTACGAGCAGTACTTC.

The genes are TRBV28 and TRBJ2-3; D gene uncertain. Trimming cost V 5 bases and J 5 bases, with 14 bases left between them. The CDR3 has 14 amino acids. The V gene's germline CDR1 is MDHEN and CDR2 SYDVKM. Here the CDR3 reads CASSRDWNGDTQYF. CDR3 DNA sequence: TGTGCCAGCAGTCGAGACTGGAACGGAGATACGCAGTATTTT.

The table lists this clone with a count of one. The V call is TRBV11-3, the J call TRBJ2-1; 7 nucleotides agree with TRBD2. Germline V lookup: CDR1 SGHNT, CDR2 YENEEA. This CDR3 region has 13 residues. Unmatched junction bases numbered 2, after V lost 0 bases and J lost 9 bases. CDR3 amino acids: CASSLDWGGEQFF. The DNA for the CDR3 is TGTGCCAGCAGCTTAGACTGGGGGGGTGAGCAGTTCTTC.

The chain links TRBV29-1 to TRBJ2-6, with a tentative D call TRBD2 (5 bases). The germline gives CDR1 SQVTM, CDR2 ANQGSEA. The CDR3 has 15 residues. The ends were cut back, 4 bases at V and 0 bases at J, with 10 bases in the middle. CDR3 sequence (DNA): TGCAGCGTTGTATCGGGGAGCTCTGGGGCCAACGTCCTGACTTTC. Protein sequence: CSVVSGSSGANVLTF.

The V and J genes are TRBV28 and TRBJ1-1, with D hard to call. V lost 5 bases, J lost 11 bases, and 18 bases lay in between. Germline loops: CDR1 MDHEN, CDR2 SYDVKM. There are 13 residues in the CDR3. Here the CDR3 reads CASSPSEGVGAFF. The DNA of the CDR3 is TGTGCCAGCAGTCCATCTGAGGGCGTAGGGGCTTTCTTT.

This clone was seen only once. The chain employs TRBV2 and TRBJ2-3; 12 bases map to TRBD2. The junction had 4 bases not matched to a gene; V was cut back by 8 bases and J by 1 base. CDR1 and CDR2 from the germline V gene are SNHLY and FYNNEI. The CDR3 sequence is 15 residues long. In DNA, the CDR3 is TGTGCCAGCTACGGACTAGCGGGACGCACAGATACGCAGTATTTT. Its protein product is CASYGLAGRTDTQYF.

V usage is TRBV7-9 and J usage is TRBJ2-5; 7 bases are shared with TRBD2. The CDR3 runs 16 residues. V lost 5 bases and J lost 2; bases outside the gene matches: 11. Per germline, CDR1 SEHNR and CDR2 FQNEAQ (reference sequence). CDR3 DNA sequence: TGTGCCAGCAGCCCCGGGGAAGGCGGGGGTCAAGAGACCCAGTACTTC. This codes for CASSPGEGGGQETQYF. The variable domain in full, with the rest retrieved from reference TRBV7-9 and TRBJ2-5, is DTGVSQNPRHKITKRGQNVTFRCDPISEHNRLYWYRQTLGQGPEFLTYFQNEAQLEKSRLLSDRFSAERPKGSFSTLEIQRTEQGDSAMYLCASSPGEGGGQETQYFGPGTRLLVL.

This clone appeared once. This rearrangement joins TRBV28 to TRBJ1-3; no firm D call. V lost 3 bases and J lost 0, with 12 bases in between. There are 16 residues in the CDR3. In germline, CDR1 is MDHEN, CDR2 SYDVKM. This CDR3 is CASSLVSLSSGNTIYF. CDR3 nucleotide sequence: TGTGCCAGCAGTTTGGTATCCCTTAGCTCTGGAAACACCATATATTTT.

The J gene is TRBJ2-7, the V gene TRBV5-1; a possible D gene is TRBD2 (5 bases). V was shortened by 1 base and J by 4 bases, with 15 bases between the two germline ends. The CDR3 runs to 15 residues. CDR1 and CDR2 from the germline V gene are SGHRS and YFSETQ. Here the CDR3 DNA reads TGCGCCAGCAGCTTGACGGGGTCGGGAACGTACGAGCAGTACTTC. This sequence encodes CASSLTGSGTYEQYF.

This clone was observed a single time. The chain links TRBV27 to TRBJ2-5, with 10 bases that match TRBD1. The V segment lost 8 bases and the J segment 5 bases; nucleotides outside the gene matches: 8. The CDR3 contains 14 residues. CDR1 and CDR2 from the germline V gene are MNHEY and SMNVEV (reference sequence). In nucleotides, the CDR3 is TGTGCCAGCCGCCTGACAGGGGGCCTGGAGACCCAGTACTTC. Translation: CASRLTGGLETQYF.

Here the CDR3 DNA reads TGTGCCAGCAGTTACGAAGCGGGAGGCCATTACGAGCAGTACTTC. This gives the protein CASSYEAGGHYEQYF. This chain links TRBV6-5 with TRBJ2-7, with TRBD2 matching over 9 bases. Unmatched junction bases numbered 6, after V lost 2 bases and J lost 4 bases. This CDR3 region has 15 residues. Germline V CDR1 and CDR2: MNHEY, SVGAGI.

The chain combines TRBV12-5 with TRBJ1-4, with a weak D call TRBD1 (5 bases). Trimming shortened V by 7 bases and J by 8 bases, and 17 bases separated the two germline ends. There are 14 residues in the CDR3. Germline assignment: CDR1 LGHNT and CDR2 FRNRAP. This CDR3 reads CASDSGRVWEKLFF. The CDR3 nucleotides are TGTGCTAGTGATTCAGGGAGGGTTTGGGAAAAACTGTTTTTT. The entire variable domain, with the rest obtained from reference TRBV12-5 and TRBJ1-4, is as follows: DARVTQTPRHKVTEMGQEVTMRCQPILGHNTVFWYRQTMMQGLELLAYFRNRAPLDDSGMPKDRFSAEMPDATLATLKIQPSEPRDSAVYFCASDSGRVWEKLFFGSGTQLSVL.

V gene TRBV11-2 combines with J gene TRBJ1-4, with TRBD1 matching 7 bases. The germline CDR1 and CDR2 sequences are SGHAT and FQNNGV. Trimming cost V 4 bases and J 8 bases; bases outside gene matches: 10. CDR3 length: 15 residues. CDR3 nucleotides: TGTGCCAGCAGCTCCCAGGGGCGGGACAGCGAAAAACTGTTTTTT. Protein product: CASSSQGRDSEKLFF.

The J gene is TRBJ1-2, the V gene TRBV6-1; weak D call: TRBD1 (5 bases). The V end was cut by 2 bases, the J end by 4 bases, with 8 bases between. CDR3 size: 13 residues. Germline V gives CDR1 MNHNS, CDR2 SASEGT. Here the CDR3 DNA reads TGTGCCAGCAGTGAAACCCAGGGCTATGGCTACACCTTC. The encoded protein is CASSETQGYGYTF.

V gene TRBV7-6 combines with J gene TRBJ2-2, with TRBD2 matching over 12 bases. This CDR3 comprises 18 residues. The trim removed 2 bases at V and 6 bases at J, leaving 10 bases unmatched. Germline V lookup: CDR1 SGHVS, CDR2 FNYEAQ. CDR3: CASSLHYASGRDPGELFF. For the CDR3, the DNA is TGTGCCAGCAGCTTACACTATGCTAGCGGGAGGGATCCCGGGGAGCTGTTTTTT.

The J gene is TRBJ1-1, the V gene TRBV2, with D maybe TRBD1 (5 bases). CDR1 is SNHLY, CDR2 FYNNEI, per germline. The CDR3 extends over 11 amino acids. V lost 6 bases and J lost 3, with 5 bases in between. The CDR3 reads CASRGHTEAFF. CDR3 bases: TGTGCCAGCAGGGGACACACTGAAGCTTTCTTT.

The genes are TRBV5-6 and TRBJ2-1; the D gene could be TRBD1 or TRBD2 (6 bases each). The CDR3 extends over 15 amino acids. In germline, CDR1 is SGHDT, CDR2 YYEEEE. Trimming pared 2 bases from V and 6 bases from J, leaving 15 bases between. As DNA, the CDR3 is TGTGCCAGCAGCTTAGAGGGGGGCGGACTCAATGAGCAGTTCTTC. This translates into CASSLEGGGLNEQFF.

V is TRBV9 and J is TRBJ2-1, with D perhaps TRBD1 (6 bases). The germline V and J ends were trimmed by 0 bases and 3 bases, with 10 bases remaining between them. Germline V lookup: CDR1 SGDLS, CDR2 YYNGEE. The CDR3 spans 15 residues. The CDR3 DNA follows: TGTGCCAGCAGCGTAGAGGGGGATTTCTACAATGAGCAGTTCTTC. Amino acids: CASSVEGDFYNEQFF.

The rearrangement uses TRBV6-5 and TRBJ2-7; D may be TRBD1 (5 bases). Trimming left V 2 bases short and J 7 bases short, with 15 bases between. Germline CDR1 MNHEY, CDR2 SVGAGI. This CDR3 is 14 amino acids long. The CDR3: CASSYGAGLGEQYF. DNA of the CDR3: TGTGCCAGCAGTTACGGGGCAGGGTTGGGTGAGCAGTACTTC.

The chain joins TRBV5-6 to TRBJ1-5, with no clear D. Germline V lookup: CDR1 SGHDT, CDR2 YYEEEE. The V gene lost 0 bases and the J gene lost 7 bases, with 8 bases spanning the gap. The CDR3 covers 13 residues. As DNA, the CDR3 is TGTGCCAGCAGCTTGGGGGTCGACCAGCCCCAGCATTTT. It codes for CASSLGVDQPQHF.

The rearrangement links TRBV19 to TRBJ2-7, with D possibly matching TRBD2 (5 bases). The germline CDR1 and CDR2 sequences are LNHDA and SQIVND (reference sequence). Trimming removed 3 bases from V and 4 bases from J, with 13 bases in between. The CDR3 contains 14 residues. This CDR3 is CASSITGVGYEQYF. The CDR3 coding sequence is TGTGCCAGTAGTATTACCGGGGTTGGGTACGAGCAGTACTTC.

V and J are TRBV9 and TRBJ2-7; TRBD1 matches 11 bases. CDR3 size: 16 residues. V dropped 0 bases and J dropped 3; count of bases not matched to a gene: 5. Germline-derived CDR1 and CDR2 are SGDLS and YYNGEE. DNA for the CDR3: TGTGCCAGCAGCGTAGGGACAGGGGGCGCACTCTACGAGCAGTACTTC. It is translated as CASSVGTGGALYEQYF.

CDR3 sequence (DNA): TGTGCCAGCAGTTTATTAGCCGGGGCCGTCGAGCAGTACTTC. Its translation: CASSLLAGAVEQYF. The genes are TRBV27 and TRBJ2-7; D possibly uses TRBD1 or TRBD2 (5 bases each). The CDR3 extends over 14 amino acids. Trimming took 1 base from V and 6 from J, leaving 13 bases between them. CDR1 MNHEY and CDR2 SMNVEV come from the germline V gene (reference sequence).

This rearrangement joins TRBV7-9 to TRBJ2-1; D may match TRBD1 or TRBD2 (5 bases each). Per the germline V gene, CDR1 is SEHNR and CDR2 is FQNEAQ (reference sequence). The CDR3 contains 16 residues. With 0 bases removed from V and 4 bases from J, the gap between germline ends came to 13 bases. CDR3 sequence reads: CASSLASGPNYNEQFF. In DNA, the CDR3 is TGTGCCAGCAGCTTAGCTTCGGGACCAAATTACAATGAGCAGTTCTTC.

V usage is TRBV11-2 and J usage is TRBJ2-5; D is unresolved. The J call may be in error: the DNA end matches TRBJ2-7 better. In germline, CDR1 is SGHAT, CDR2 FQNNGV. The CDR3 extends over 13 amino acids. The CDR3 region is CASSPVSGGEQYF. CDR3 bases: TGTGCCAGCAGCCCCGTCTCCGGCGGCGAGCAGTACTTC.

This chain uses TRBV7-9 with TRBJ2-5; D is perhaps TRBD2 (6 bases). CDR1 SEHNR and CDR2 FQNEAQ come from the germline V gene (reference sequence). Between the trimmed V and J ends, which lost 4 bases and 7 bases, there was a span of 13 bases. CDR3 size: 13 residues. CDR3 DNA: TGTGCCAGCAGCTCGGACTCCGGGGGGACCCAGTACTTC. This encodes CASSSDSGGTQYF.

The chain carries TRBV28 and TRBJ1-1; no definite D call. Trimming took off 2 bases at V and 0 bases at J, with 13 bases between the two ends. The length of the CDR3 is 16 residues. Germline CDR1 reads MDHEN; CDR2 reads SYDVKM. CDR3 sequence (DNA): TGTGCCAGCAGTTTAGGCAGGAGCCTTATGAACACTGAAGCTTTCTTT. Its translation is CASSLGRSLMNTEAFF.

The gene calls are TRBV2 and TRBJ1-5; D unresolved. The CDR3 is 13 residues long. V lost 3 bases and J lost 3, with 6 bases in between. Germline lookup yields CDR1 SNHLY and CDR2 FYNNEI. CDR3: CASSEEINQPQHF. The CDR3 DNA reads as TGTGCCAGCAGTGAGGAGATCAATCAGCCCCAGCATTTT.

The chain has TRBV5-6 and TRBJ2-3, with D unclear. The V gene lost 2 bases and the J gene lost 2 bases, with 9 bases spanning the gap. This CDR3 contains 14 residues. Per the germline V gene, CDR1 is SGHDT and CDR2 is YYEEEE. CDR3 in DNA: TGTGCCAGCAGCTTTTATTCGAACACAGATACGCAGTATTTT. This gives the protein CASSFYSNTDTQYF.

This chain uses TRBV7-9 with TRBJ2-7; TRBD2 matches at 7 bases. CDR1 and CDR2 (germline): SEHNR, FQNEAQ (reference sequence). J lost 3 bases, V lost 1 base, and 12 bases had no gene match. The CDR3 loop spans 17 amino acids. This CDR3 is CASSLDGAGVGFYEQYF. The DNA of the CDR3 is TGTGCCAGCAGCTTAGACGGGGCGGGGGTAGGATTCTACGAGCAGTACTTC. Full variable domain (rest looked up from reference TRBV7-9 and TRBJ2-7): DTGVSQNPRHKITKRGQNVTFRCDPISEHNRLYWYRQTLGQGPEFLTYFQNEAQLEKSRLLSDRFSAERPKGSFSTLEIQRTEQGDSAMYLCASSLDGAGVGFYEQYFGPGTRLTVT.